This TCR beta chain was identified in a study of identical twins (dated by TCRdb to about 2016). Background on the whole study: TCR alpha and beta repertoires from monozygotic twins, unrelated adults of various ages and cord blood were deep-sequenced to test whether fetal clonotypes persist. To rule out contamination, replicate twin experiments were performed at different times with different library preparation protocols. Study-wide conclusions, independent of this receptor: Because the same donors could not be followed over many years, the conclusions relied on cross-sectional statistical analysis. Compared with coincidental sharing between unrelated individuals, out-of-frame TCR alpha sequences shared between twins showed an excess of sequences with low generation probability. Fewer insertions were carried by abundant cord blood beta clonotypes; a weaker similar trend was observed in young adult naive repertoires, while no such trend was observed in memory repertoires. Out-of-frame TCR alpha sharing in monozygotic twins was systematically underestimated by recombination models, whereas sharing between unrelated individuals was in agreement with the recombination models. Excess twin sharing in beta out-of-frame sequences was weaker because fewer shared sequences lowered the signal-to-noise ratio. Zero-insertion analyses could be partly confounded by invariant T cells such as MAIT and iNKT, although diverse VJ usage argued against such confounding for most clonotypes.

This clonotype was recorded many times. Its binding antigen is unknown. Per-nucleotide qualities are absent, and no much larger clonotype sits a single base away. Receptor libraries were prepared by 5' RACE. Sequenced using an Illumina HiSeq 2000. Template switching introduced a universal primer binding site; the final cDNA contained a unique molecular identifier, enabling accurate counting of TCR cDNA molecules. Specific primers in the conserved constant-segment region were used to synthesize first-strand cDNA for the TCR alpha and beta chains. Each cDNA library was double barcoded, with a SMART-Mk sample barcode plus Illumina barcodes, to control for contamination. TruSeq adapter sequences along with Illumina sample barcodes were introduced in two successive PCR steps. TCR alpha and beta cDNA libraries were sequenced on the Illumina HiSeq platform with custom primers. The original pipeline was this. MiGEC was used to process raw reads and extract unique molecular identifiers, and MiXCR was used to find CDR3 positions. For each individual, recombination models were inferred using an EM algorithm with the repgenHMM and IGoR tools. Shared clonotypes were analyzed with the tcR package in R, and sharing was normalized by the product of cloneset sizes. To study raw recombination without the effects of thymic and clonal selection, out-of-frame nonproductive sequences were analyzed. TCRdb cleaned the public reads at Q25 with fastp, built clones with MiXCR and kept in-frame beta chains. Each entry merges the rows of one CDR3 protein and shows their most common DNA and genes. These V and J calls rely on TCRdb rather than the paper's analysis. The sample records about 200,000 distinct CDR3 sequences, 6% to 7% of which are singletons. More than 14% of the sample belongs to the ten largest clones.

Every donor was a healthy Caucasian. The twin cohort consisted of three pairs of female monozygotic twins, all aged 18 to 29 years. Positive isolation kits from Invitrogen were used to isolate the CD4+ and CD8+ T cell populations. Its CDR3 holds 12 amino acids, cysteine through phenylalanine. The only DNA kept is the CDR3, 36 bases in frame from the first base. V is clipped by 8 bases and J by 2 bases, and the sequence between their germline boundaries is 9 bases long. The germline V gene (reference sequence) yields LGHDT for CDR1 and YNNKEL for CDR2. These same records also appear under a second study, on T cells expressing NK-cell markers. Looking at the second paper: Three sorted T-cell subsets (CD3+CD56+NKG2C+, CD3+CD56+NKG2C- and CD3+CD56-NKG2C+) from roughly eight donors had their TCR beta-chain repertoires profiled. Of the eight sequenced donors, seven were found to be HCMV-seropositive and one was found to be HCMV-seronegative. To restrict sorting to alphabetaTCR-expressing T cells, an anti-gammadeltaTCR antibody was added in several experiments. For 5 or 6 donors, the dominant CD3+CD56+NKG2C+ clonotypes were among the top 10 CD8+ clonotypes and accounted for roughly 1.0-7.5% of CD8+ T cells. Those dominant clonotypes were again the most abundant among CD3+CD56-NKG2C+ cells in several donors, at about 28.3-60.1%. Whether the expanded NKG2C-expressing T cell clones were specific for HCMV antigens remained unclear. The eight sequenced donors were randomly selected healthy volunteers, three men and five women. HCMV-specific IgG was detected in serum with a commercial ELISA kit to determine HCMV serostatus. MIGEC handled demultiplexing of the reads and grouping by UMI, while MiTCR was used to assemble and quantify clonotypes. Only TCR cDNA sequences supported by at least two reads were kept to exclude erroneous sequences. The tcR package was used for downstream repertoire analysis, and clonotypes were matched between fractions using CDR3 nucleotide sequence together with V segment. VDJmatch was used to annotate antigen specificity against VDJdb, with one amino acid substitution allowed in CDR3.

The sample taken for sequencing was CD8+ T cells sorted from blood. This sequence originates from a woman aged 18-29 years in good health. The chain links TRBV3-1 with TRBJ2-5, with no confidently assigned D gene. The CDR3 region has the sequence CASGKRQETQYF. The bases read TGTGCCAGCGGGAAGAGGCAAGAGACCCAGTACTTC.